The 4 T cell receptor beta chains presented below share a single source sample, sequenced in a study of cytomegalovirus exposure and HLA in healthy donors. The PCR contained 60 Vbeta and 13 Jbeta primers. This table comes from immunoSEQ multiplex PCR, and its TCRdb copy is limited to in-frame clones, with some not included. The table lists more than 90,000 clones, approximately 58% of them singletons. What was sequenced was PBMCs. These receptors all come from a woman aged 25 to 45 in good health and CMV-seronegative.

The chain joins TRBV30 to TRBJ2-7; D uncertain. V gave up 0 bases and J gave up 3 bases, with 3 bases separating them. Germline-derived CDR1 and CDR2 are GTSNPN and SVGIG (reference sequence). This CDR3 is built from 11 residues. CDR3 nucleotide sequence: TGTGCCTGGAGTGTCAACTACGAGCAGTACTTC. This encodes CAWSVNYEQYF.

The table lists this clone with a few counts. DNA of the CDR3: TGTGCCAGCAGTTACACGGACAGGGCCTTCTACGAGCAGTACTTC. Amino acid sequence: CASSYTDRAFYEQYF. The V gene is TRBV6-6, the J gene TRBJ2-7; TRBD1 matches at 8 bases. Germline lookup yields CDR1 MNHNY and CDR2 SVGAGI (reference sequence). The CDR3 length is 15 residues. J lost 3 bases, V lost 2 bases, and 6 bases had no gene match.

This chain joins TRBV15 and TRBJ2-4; D possibly corresponds to TRBD1 (6 bases). Per germline, CDR1 LNHNV and CDR2 YYDKDF (reference sequence). Trimming removed 1 base from V and 3 bases from J, with 19 bases in between. This CDR3 comprises 18 residues. Written as DNA, the CDR3 is TGTGCCACCAGCAGAGCGAGGTTTGGGGGCTGGGGCAAAAACATTCAGTACTTC. Translating it yields CATSRARFGGWGKNIQYF.

The CDR3 DNA sequence: TGTGCCAGCTCACAGGGGGCGGGTGAAGCTTTCTTT. Its protein product is CASSQGAGEAFF. V usage is TRBV18 and J usage is TRBJ1-1, with TRBD1 matching 7 bases. The germline V gene has CDR1 KGHSH and CDR2 LQKENI. The J segment lost 7 bases and the V segment lost 4 bases, leaving 3 bases of the junction unmatched. The CDR3 totals 12 residues.